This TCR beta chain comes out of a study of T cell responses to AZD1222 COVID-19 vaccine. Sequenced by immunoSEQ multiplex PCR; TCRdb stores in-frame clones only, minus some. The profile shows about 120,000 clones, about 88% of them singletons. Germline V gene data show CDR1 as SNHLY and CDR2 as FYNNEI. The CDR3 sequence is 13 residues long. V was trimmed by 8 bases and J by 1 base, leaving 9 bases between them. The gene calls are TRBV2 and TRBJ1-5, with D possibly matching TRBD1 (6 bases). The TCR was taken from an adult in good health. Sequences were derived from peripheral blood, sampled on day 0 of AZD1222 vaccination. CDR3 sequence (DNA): TGTGCCAGCGCAGGGGACAGCAATCAGCCCCAGCATTTT. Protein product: CASAGDSNQPQHF. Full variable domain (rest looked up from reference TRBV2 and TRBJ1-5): EPEVTQTPSHQVTQMGQEVILRCVPISNHLYFYWYRQILGQKVEFLVSFYNNEISEKSEIFDDQFSVERPDGSNFTLKIRSTKLEDSAMYFCASAGDSNQPQHFGDGTRLSIL.